This passage covers 21 T cell receptor beta chains from one sample sequenced in a study of cytomegalovirus exposure and HLA in healthy donors. It was with 60 Vbeta and 13 Jbeta primers that the PCR ran. Sequencing used immunoSEQ multiplex PCR; TCRdb keeps in-frame clones, though not all of them. The sample carries 200,000 or so clones, roughly four fifths recorded once. The sequencing input was PBMCs. All receptors derive from a young woman in good health and CMV-seropositive.

This chain uses TRBV6-1 with TRBJ2-2, with 7 bases lining up with TRBD2. Trimming removed 4 bases from V and 0 bases from J; junction bases left unmatched: 5. This CDR3 region has 16 residues. Germline V lookup: CDR1 MNHNS, CDR2 SASEGT. This CDR3 is CASSGDYFANTGELFF. CDR3 nucleotide sequence: TGTGCCAGCAGTGGGGACTATTTCGCGAACACCGGGGAGCTGTTTTTT.

CDR3 bases: TGTGCCAGCAGCTTGGGACTAGCGAACGAGCAGTACTTC. This gives the protein CASSLGLANEQYF. V is TRBV11-3 and J is TRBJ2-7, with 10 bases aligning to TRBD2. This CDR3 is built from 13 residues. Germline V lookup: CDR1 SGHNT, CDR2 YENEEA. The junction had 1 base not matched to a gene; V was cut back by 3 bases and J by 5 bases.

The rearrangement links TRBV30 to TRBJ1-4; the D is unclear. Germline lookup yields CDR1 GTSNPN and CDR2 SVGIG (reference sequence). V lost 1 base and J lost 14, with 23 bases in between. The CDR3 sequence is 15 residues long. Here the CDR3 reads CAWSGPREASRELFF. The CDR3 nucleotides read TGTGCCTGGAGTGGTCCAAGGGAGGCTTCGAGAGAGCTGTTTTTT.

This chain uses TRBV10-3 with TRBJ2-1, with 9 bases identical to TRBD2. Germline V CDR1 and CDR2: ENHRY, SYGVKD. CDR3 length: 16 amino acids. J was trimmed by 4 bases and V by 0 bases; bases with no gene match: 4. The CDR3 spells CAISESGGGAYNEQFF. In DNA form, the CDR3 reads TGTGCCATCAGTGAGTCTGGCGGGGGGGCTTACAATGAGCAGTTCTTC.

This clone has more than one count but fewer than ten. The rearrangement joins TRBV7-7 to TRBJ2-3; 8 nucleotides line up with TRBD1. CDR1 and CDR2 (germline): SSHAT, FNYEAQ (reference sequence). V gave up 4 bases and J gave up 6 bases; unmatched junction bases: 3. The CDR3 consists of 13 residues. As DNA, the CDR3 is TGTGCCAGCAGCTCGGACAGGGCGGATACGCAGTATTTT. Translation gives CASSSDRADTQYF.

This clone was picked up a small number of times. The CDR3 spells CASSQGGHDNSPLHF. The CDR3 coding sequence is TGTGCCAGCAGCCAAGGAGGACATGATAATTCACCCCTCCACTTT. The genes are TRBV4-2 and TRBJ1-6; a possible D gene is TRBD1 (5 bases). This CDR3 region has 15 residues. V dropped 1 base and J dropped 5 bases, with 9 bases sitting between them. Germline V gives CDR1 LGHNA, CDR2 YNFKEQ.

This clone was counted once. The V gene is TRBV4-1, the J gene TRBJ1-4, with 8 positions matching TRBD1. CDR3 length equals 16 residues. Germline CDR1 is MGHRA and CDR2 is YSYEKL. J gave up 6 bases and V 2 bases, and 8 bases lay outside the gene matches. The CDR3 here is CASSQTDRGGDEKLFF. CDR3 nucleotides: TGCGCCAGCAGCCAAACCGACAGGGGAGGGGATGAAAAACTGTTTTTT.

This chain joins TRBV19 and TRBJ2-2; D gene ambiguous. The CDR3 runs to 17 residues. CDR1 is LNHDA, CDR2 SQIVND, per germline (reference sequence). Trimming cost V 4 bases and J 0 bases, with 15 bases left between them. The CDR3 here is CASSTGQRGSNTGELFF. The CDR3, as DNA: TGTGCCAGTAGTACTGGCCAGAGAGGCTCGAACACCGGGGAGCTGTTTTTT.

The chain links TRBV4-2 to TRBJ2-1; D call uncertain. The CDR3 loop spans 13 amino acids. Germline CDR1 LGHNA, CDR2 YNFKEQ. Trimming left V 2 bases short and J 8 bases short, with 10 bases between. DNA for the CDR3: TGTGCCAGCAGCCAAAGACTGCCTCATGAGCAGTTCTTC. It specifies CASSQRLPHEQFF.

J is TRBJ2-3 and V is TRBV6-6; TRBD2 matches 8 bases. The CDR3 spans 13 residues. Looked up from germline, CDR1 is MNHNY and CDR2 is SVGAGI (reference sequence). Here the CDR3 reads CATGGVNTDTQYF. CDR3 sequence (DNA): TGTGCAACCGGGGGGGTCAACACAGATACGCAGTATTTT.

V is TRBV6-4 and J is TRBJ2-3, with 8 nucleotides matching TRBD2. V lost 3 bases and J lost 2; bases outside the gene matches: 7. CDR1 is MRHNA and CDR2 is SNTAGT in the germline V gene. The CDR3 runs 16 residues. CDR3 region: CASSEVAGTHTDTQYF. CDR3 DNA sequence: TGTGCCAGCAGTGAAGTAGCGGGGACACACACAGATACGCAGTATTTT.

A note on this clone: Other DNA sequences from this sample encode an identical CDR3 as well. This rearrangement joins TRBV6-1 to TRBJ1-5; 7 nucleotides line up with TRBD1. Germline values: CDR1 MNHNS, CDR2 SASEGT. The CDR3 consists of 13 residues. V was clipped by 1 base and J by 10 bases; unmatched bases: 4. CDR3 residues: CASSEVYRGPQHF. The DNA of the CDR3 is TGTGCCAGCAGTGAAGTTTACAGGGGACCCCAGCATTTT.

The genes are TRBV2 and TRBJ1-6, with 7 positions matching TRBD1. CDR1 is SNHLY, CDR2 FYNNEI, per germline. V trimming: 7 bases; J trimming: 6 bases; junction bases outside the gene matches: 3. This CDR3 has 13 amino acids. The CDR3: CASTGTANSPLHF. CDR3 nucleotides: TGTGCCAGCACGGGGACAGCTAATTCACCCCTCCACTTT.

The chain is built from TRBV2 and TRBJ1-1; the D gene is possibly TRBD1 (6 bases). The V end was cut by 3 bases, the J end by 3 bases, with 14 bases between. This CDR3 region has 15 residues. The germline CDR1 and CDR2 sequences are SNHLY and FYNNEI. This chain's CDR3 is CASSEALRQDTEAFF. The DNA for the CDR3 is TGTGCCAGCAGTGAGGCCCTTCGACAGGACACTGAAGCTTTCTTT. Together with reference TRBV2 and TRBJ1-1, the CDR3 gives the full variable domain: EPEVTQTPSHQVTQMGQEVILRCVPISNHLYFYWYRQILGQKVEFLVSFYNNEISEKSEIFDDQFSVERPDGSNFTLKIRSTKLEDSAMYFCASSEALRQDTEAFFGQGTRLTVV.

The V and J genes are TRBV27 and TRBJ2-5, with D possibly TRBD2 on 7 matching bases. The DNA end lines up better with TRBJ2-7; the J call may be wrong. The germline V gene has CDR1 MNHEY and CDR2 SMNVEV (reference sequence). This CDR3 is 16 amino acids long. CDR3: CASSLSSGGGGLEQYF. The CDR3 nucleotides are TGTGCCAGCAGTTTATCGTCGGGCGGGGGCGGGCTCGAGCAGTACTTC.

In its sample, this clone was seen a few times. This rearrangement joins TRBV4-2 to TRBJ2-3, with D maybe TRBD1 (6 bases). The CDR3 runs 12 residues. CDR1 and CDR2 from the germline V gene are LGHNA and YNFKEQ. Between the trimmed V and J ends, which lost 7 bases and 6 bases, there was a span of 11 bases. The CDR3 nucleotides read TGTGCCAGCAAACAGGGTTCGGATACGCAGTATTTT. Translating it yields CASKQGSDTQYF.

The genes are TRBV29-1 and TRBJ2-3; D unclear. Germline V CDR1 and CDR2: SQVTM, ANQGSEA. This CDR3 is built from 11 residues. V shed 3 bases and J shed 3 bases, with 4 bases lying between them. This chain's CDR3 is CSVDRTDTQYF. The CDR3 region has the DNA TGCAGCGTTGACAGGACAGATACGCAGTATTTT.

V and J are TRBV7-6 and TRBJ1-2, with 9 nucleotides matching TRBD1. The CDR3 length is 16 residues. The J segment lost 0 bases and the V segment lost 5 bases, leaving 7 bases of the junction unmatched. Germline V gene lookup returns CDR1 SGHVS and CDR2 FNYEAQ. In DNA form, the CDR3 reads TGTGCCAGCAGCCCAAGGACAGGGGCGGCTAACTATGGCTACACCTTC. It encodes CASSPRTGAANYGYTF.

The chain links TRBV19 to TRBJ2-2; 8 bases match TRBD2. Germline V gene data show CDR1 as LNHDA and CDR2 as SQIVND (reference sequence). V shed 9 bases, J shed 3 bases, and the junction held 12 bases outside the gene matches. This CDR3 is built from 16 residues. CDR3 coding DNA: TGTGCCAGGCCAGGGTGGACTAGCCCGGACACCGGGGAGCTGTTTTTT. Its protein product is CARPGWTSPDTGELFF.

The rearrangement joins TRBV4-3 to TRBJ2-4; 7 bases map to TRBD1. CDR3 size: 13 residues. With V trimmed by 3 bases and J by 6 bases, 2 bases remained unmatched. CDR1 is LGHNA, CDR2 YSLEER, per germline. In nucleotides, the CDR3 is TGCGCCAGCAGCCAGAACAGGGGAAACATTCAGTACTTC. It is translated as CASSQNRGNIQYF.

V gene TRBV15 combines with J gene TRBJ1-6; 7 positions match TRBD1. The CDR3 contains 14 residues. CDR1 and CDR2 (germline): LNHNV, YYDKDF (reference sequence). V lost 7 bases, J lost 9 bases, and 9 bases stayed unmatched. The CDR3 reads CATTPDRESSPLHF. CDR3 DNA: TGTGCCACCACACCCGACAGGGAGAGTTCACCCCTCCACTTT.